What follows describes a single T cell receptor beta chain. Its antigen remains unknown. The TRB libraries of cDNA were built by UMI-labeled 5' RACE. TCRdb reanalyzed the 5' RACE reads, giving one entry per CDR3 protein sequence and no DNA. This sample's table reports roughly 24,000 distinct CDR3 sequences. The data derive from a study of CXCR3-negative and CXCR3-positive naive CD8 T cells. Study-level findings and limits: Both naive subsets had comparably high diversity; memory CD8+ cells much lower. Whereas memory cells differed, naive CXCR3-negative and CXCR3-positive cells shared similar TRBV-TRBJ usage. Post-cryopreservation CXCR3 expression was partly diminished, and the bulk of assays employed fresh PBMCs.

Per the germline V gene, CDR1 is DFQATT and CDR2 is SNEGSKA (reference sequence). This CDR3 contains 19 residues. The clonotype was recovered from a human donor in good health. Some clones in this sample may be carry-over from other donors' samples. The rearrangement uses TRBV20-1 and TRBJ2-2; TCRdb picks TRBD2, but there is no DNA to check that call. Sample: memory CD8+ T cells from blood. This CDR3 is CSASETPGLAGAHTGELFF.